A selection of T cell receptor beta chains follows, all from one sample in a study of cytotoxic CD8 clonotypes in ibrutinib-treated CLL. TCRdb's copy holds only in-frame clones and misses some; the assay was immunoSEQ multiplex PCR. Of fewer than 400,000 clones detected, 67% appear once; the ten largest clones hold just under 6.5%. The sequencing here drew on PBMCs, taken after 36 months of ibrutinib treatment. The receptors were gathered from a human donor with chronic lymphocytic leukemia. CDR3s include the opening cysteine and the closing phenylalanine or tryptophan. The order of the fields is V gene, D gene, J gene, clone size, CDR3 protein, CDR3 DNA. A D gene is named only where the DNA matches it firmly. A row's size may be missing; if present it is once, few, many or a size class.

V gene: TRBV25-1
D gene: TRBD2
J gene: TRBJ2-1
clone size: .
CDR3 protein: CASSEGGGIYNEQFF
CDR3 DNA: TGTGCCAGCAGTGAAGGCGGGGGGATATACAATGAGCAGTTCTTC

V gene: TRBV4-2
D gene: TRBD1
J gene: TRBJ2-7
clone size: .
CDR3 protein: CASSPTLGQGVYEQYF
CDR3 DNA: TGTGCCAGCAGCCCCACCCTGGGACAGGGGGTCTACGAGCAGTACTTC

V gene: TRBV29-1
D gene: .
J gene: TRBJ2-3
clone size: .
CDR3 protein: CSVLREADTQYF
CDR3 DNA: TGCAGCGTTTTGAGGGAGGCAGATACGCAGTATTTT

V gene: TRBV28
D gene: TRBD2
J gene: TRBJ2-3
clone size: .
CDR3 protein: CASNRLAGLHTQYF
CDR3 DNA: TGTGCCAGCAATCGGCTAGCGGGGTTACATACGCAGTATTTT

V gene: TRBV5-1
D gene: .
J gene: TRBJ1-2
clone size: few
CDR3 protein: CASSRDNYGYTF
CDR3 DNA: TGCGCCAGCAGCCGGGACAACTATGGCTACACCTTC

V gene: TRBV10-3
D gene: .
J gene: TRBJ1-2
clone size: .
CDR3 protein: CATGSNYGYTF
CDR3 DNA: TGTGCCACCGGGAGTAACTATGGCTACACCTTC

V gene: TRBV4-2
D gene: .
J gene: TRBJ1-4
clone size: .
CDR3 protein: CASSQGPPRATNEKLFF
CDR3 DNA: TGTGCCAGCAGCCAAGGGCCCCCGCGAGCAACTAATGAAAAACTGTTTTTT

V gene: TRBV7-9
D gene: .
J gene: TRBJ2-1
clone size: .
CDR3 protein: CASSFWGSSYNEQFF
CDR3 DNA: TGTGCCAGCAGCTTCTGGGGTAGCTCCTACAATGAGCAGTTCTTC

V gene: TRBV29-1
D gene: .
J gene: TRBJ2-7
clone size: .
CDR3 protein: CSVRGGSSYEQYF
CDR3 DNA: TGCAGCGTTAGAGGGGGGTCCTCCTACGAGCAGTACTTC

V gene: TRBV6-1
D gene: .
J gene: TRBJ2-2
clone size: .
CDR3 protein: CASSEGSRDTGELFF
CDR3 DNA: TGTGCCAGCAGTGAAGGGTCCAGAGACACCGGGGAGCTGTTTTTT

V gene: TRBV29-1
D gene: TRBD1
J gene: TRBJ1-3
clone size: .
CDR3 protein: CSVTGGSGNTIYF
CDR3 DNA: TGCAGCGTTACAGGGGGCTCTGGAAACACCATATATTTT

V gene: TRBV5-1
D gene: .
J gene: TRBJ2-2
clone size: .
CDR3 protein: CASSLKGHGTGELFF
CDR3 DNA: TGCGCCAGCAGCTTGAAGGGTCACGGGACCGGGGAGCTGTTTTTT

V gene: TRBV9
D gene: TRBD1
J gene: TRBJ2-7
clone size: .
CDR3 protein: CASSPSQGAVGYEQYF
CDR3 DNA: TGTGCCAGCAGCCCATCCCAGGGGGCGGTGGGGTACGAGCAGTACTTC

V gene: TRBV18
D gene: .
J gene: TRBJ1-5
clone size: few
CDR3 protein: CASSPPSKGIGNQPQHF
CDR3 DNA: TGTGCCAGCTCACCACCGAGCAAGGGGATCGGCAATCAGCCCCAGCATTTT

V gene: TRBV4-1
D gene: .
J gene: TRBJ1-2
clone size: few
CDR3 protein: CASSQGLSAYRPANYGYTF
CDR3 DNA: TGCGCCAGCAGCCAAGGGCTATCGGCATACAGACCGGCAAACTATGGCTACACCTTC

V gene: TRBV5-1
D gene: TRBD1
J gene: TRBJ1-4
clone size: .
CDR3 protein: CASSFTGTAAEKLFF
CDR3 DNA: TGCGCCAGCAGCTTTACCGGGACAGCCGCTGAAAAACTGTTTTTT

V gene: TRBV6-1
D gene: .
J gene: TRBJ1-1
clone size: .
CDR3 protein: CATSLTGRTEAFF
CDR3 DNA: TGTGCCACCTCACTAACAGGGCGCACTGAAGCTTTCTTT

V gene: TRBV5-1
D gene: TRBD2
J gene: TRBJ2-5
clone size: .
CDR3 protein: CASSPEEGGGSETQYF
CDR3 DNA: TGCGCCAGCAGCCCCGAGGAAGGCGGGGGAAGCGAGACCCAGTACTTC

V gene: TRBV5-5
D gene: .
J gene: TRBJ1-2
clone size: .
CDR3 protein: CASSLGQGVGGYTF
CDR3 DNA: TGTGCCAGCAGCTTGGGGCAGGGAGTGGGCGGCTACACCTTC

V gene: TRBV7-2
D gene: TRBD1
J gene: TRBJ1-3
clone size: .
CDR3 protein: CASSVQGNSGNTIYF
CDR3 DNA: TGTGCCAGCAGCGTACAGGGGAACTCTGGAAACACCATATATTTT

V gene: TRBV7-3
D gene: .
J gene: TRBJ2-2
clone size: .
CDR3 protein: CASSNTGRKLFF
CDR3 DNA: TGTGCCAGCAGCAATACCGGACGGAAGCTGTTTTTT

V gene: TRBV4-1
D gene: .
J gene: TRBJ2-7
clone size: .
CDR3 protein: CASSQARDGYEQYF
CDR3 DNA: TGCGCCAGCAGCCAAGCTCGGGACGGCTACGAGCAGTACTTC

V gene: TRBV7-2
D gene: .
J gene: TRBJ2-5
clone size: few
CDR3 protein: CASSLKETQYF
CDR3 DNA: TGTGCCAGCAGCTTAAAGGAGACCCAGTACTTC

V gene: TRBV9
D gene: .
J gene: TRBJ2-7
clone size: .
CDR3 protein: CASSPAEGGFYEQYF
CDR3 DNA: TGTGCCAGCAGCCCCGCGGAGGGGGGATTCTACGAGCAGTACTTC

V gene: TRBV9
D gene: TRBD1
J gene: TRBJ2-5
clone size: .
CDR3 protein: CASSLHGTALQETQYF
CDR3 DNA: TGTGCCAGCAGCCTCCACGGGACAGCCTTACAAGAGACCCAGTACTTC

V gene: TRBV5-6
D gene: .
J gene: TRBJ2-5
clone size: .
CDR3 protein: CASSAVTLQETQYF
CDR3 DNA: TGTGCCAGCAGCGCCGTTACCCTCCAAGAGACCCAGTACTTC

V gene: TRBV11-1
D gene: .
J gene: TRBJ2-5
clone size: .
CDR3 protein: CASSFGGGLGETQYF
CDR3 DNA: TGTGCCAGCAGCTTTGGCGGGGGCCTTGGGGAGACCCAGTACTTC

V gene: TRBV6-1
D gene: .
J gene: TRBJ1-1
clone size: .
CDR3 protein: CASSEWYTEAFF
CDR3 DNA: TGTGCCAGCAGTGAGTGGTACACTGAAGCTTTCTTT

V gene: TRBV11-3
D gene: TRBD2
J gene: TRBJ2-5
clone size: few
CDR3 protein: CASSRLALETQYF
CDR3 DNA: TGTGCCAGCTCCAGACTAGCCCTAGAGACCCAGTACTTC

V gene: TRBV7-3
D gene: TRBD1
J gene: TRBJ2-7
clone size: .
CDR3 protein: CASSPGQGKAYEQYF
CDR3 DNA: TGTGCCAGCAGCCCAGGACAGGGGAAGGCCTACGAGCAGTACTTC

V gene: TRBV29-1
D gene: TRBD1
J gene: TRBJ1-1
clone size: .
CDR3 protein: CSVRQGDMNTEAFF
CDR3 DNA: TGCAGCGTACGACAGGGTGACATGAACACTGAAGCTTTCTTT

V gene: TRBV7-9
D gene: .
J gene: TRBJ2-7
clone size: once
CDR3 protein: CASSLKGRGGDEQYF
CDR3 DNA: TGTGCCAGCAGCTTAAAAGGCAGGGGGGGAGACGAGCAGTACTTC

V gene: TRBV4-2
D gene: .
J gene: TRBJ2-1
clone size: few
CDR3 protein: CASSQEGRDYNEQFF
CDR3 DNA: TGTGCCAGCAGCCAAGAAGGACGGGACTACAATGAGCAGTTCTTC

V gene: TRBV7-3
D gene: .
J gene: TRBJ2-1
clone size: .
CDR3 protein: CASSMTVTPGNEQFF
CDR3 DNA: TGTGCCAGCAGCATGACAGTGACGCCGGGCAATGAGCAGTTCTTC

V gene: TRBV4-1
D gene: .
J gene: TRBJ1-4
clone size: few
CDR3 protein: CASSQYGTWKLFF
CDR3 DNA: TGCGCCAGCAGCCAGTACGGGACATGGAAACTGTTTTTT

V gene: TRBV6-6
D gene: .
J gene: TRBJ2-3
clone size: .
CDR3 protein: CASSRLADTQYF
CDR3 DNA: TGTGCCAGCAGCCGACTGGCAGATACGCAGTATTTT

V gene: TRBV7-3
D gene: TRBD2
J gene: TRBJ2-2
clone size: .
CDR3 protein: CASSLGLAIGELFF
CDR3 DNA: TGTGCCAGCAGCTTAGGACTAGCGATCGGGGAGCTGTTTTTT

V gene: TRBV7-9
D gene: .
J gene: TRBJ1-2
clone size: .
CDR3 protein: CASSLAGGVGYIF
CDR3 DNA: TGTGCCAGCAGCTTAGCGGGTGGGGTTGGCTACATCTTC

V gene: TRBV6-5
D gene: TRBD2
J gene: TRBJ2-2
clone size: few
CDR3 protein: CASSYVLAGPTGELFF
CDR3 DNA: TGTGCCAGCAGTTACGTTCTAGCGGGACCCACCGGGGAGCTGTTTTTT

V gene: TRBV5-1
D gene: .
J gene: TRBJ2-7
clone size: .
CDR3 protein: CASSRTATGQYF
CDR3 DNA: TGCGCCAGCAGTCGGACAGCTACGGGGCAGTACTTC

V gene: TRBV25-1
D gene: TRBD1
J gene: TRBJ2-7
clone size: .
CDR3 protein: CASSGGDRAYEQYF
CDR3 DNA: TGTGCCAGCAGTGGAGGGGACAGAGCCTACGAGCAGTACTTC

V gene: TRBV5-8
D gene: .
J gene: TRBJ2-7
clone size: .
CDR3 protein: CASTIGAYEQYF
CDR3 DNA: TGTGCCAGCACCATTGGGGCATACGAGCAGTACTTC